A selection of T cell receptor beta chains follows, all from one sample in a study of T-cell memory formation after mild COVID-19. TCRdb analysed the 5' RACE reads with MiXCR anew, one entry per CDR3 protein. This table has roughly 400,000 distinct CDR3 sequences, roughly 18% appearing once. Sample: PBMCs or a T cell subset sorted from them (not recorded which). The source of these receptors is a man between 18 and 35 years old who had mild COVID-19 (a few samples of this study predate the infection). Cell type and time point are not known. Both conserved end residues are part of each CDR3. The D gene is left open where the match is weak.

j_call,d_call,v_call,cdr3_aa
TRBJ2-2,NA,TRBV12-3/TRBV12-4,CASSLGGTPNTGELFF
TRBJ2-5,NA,TRBV6-2/TRBV6-3,CASSYQGETQYF
TRBJ2-1,TRBD1,TRBV27,CASSLLRGQNEQFF
TRBJ1-1,TRBD1,TRBV20-1,CSATLGAGGSTEAFF
TRBJ1-5,TRBD1,TRBV6-6,CASSYQRQGGNQPQHF
TRBJ1-5,NA,TRBV7-6,CASSLAHTGLGNQPQHF
TRBJ2-2,NA,TRBV21-1,CASSKTRDRSLSDTGELFF
TRBJ1-5,NA,TRBV6-1,CASAGAQPQHF
TRBJ2-5,NA,TRBV5-1,CASSKTSPETQYF
TRBJ2-1,NA,TRBV4-3,CASSQDNQNNEQFF
TRBJ1-2,NA,TRBV18,CASSPVSAGRDGYTF
TRBJ2-2,NA,TRBV5-1,CASSLDGGRGTGELFF
TRBJ2-3,TRBD2,TRBV5-1,CASSFGTSGLTDTQYF
TRBJ2-5,TRBD2,TRBV6-2/TRBV6-3,CASSPWTSGPETQYF
TRBJ1-4,NA,TRBV5-1,CASSLYGGEEEKLFF
TRBJ1-4,NA,TRBV6-2/TRBV6-3,CASKMAGNEKLFF
TRBJ1-4,NA,TRBV10-3,CAIQRLTNEKLFF
TRBJ2-7,NA,TRBV11-2,CASSVRLSPGHEQYF
TRBJ2-1,TRBD2,TRBV5-5,CASSLILAGGATQFF
TRBJ2-5,TRBD2,TRBV5-1,CASTTSGEPETQYF
TRBJ1-6,TRBD1,TRBV5-1,CASSPGQGWDSPLHF
TRBJ2-3,TRBD2,TRBV9,CASSPSGGGPDTQYF
TRBJ2-5,TRBD1,TRBV7-2,CASNRGAGETQYF
TRBJ1-2,NA,TRBV20-1,CSASAYGYTF